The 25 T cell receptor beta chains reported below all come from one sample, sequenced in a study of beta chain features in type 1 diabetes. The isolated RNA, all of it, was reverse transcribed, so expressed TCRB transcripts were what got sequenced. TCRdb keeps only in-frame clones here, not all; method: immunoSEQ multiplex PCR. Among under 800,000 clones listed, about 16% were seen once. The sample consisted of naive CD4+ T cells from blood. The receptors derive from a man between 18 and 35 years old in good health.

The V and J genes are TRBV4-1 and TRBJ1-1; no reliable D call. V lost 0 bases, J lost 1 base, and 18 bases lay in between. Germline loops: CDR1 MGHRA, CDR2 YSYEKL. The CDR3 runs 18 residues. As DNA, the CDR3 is TGCGCCAGCAGCCAAGAGGTACACATCGCATATCAGAACACTGAAGCTTTCTTT. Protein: CASSQEVHIAYQNTEAFF.

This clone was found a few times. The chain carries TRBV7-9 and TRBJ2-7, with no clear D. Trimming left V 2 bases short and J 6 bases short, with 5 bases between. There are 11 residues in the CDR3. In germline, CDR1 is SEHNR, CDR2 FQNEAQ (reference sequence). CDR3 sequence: CASSLSREQYF. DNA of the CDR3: TGTGCCAGCAGCTTAAGTCGCGAGCAGTACTTC.

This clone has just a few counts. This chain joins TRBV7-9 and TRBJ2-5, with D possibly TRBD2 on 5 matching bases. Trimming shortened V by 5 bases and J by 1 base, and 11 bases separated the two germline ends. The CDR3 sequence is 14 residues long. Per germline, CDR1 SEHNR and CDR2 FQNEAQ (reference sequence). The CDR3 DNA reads TGTGCCAGCAGCCGGGAAGCAAGCCAAGAGACCCAGTACTTC. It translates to CASSREASQETQYF.

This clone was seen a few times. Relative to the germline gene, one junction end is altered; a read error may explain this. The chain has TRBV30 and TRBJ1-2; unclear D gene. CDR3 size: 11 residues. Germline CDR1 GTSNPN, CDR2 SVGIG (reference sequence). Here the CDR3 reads CAWSVQFGSNF. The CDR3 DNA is TGTGCCTGGAGTGTACAGTTCGGTTCGAACTTC.

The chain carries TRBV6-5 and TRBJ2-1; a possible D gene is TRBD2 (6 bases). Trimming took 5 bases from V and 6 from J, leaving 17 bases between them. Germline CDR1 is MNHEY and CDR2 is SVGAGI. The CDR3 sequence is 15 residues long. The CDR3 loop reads CASSQTSSLLNEQFF. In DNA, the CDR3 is TGTGCCAGCAGTCAAACTAGCAGTCTACTCAATGAGCAGTTCTTC.

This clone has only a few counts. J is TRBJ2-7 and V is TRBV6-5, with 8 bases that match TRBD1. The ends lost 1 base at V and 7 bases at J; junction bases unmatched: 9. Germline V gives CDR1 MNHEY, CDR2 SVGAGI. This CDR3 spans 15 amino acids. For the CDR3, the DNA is TGTGCCAGCAGTTACTTGGGCCAGGGGGCAAATGAGCAGTACTTC. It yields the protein CASSYLGQGANEQYF.

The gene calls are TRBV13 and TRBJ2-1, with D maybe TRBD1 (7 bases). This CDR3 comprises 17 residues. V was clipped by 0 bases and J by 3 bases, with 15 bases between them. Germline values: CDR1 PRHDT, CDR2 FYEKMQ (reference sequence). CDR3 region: CASSLGSGGLLYNEQFF. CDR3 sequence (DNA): TGTGCCAGCAGCTTAGGGTCAGGGGGGTTGCTCTACAATGAGCAGTTCTTC.

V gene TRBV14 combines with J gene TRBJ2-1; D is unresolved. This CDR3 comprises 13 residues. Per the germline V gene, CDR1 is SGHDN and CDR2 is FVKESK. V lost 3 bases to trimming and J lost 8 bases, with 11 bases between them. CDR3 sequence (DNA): TGTGCCAGCAGCCAGACCTTAGGGTATGAGCAGTTCTTC. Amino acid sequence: CASSQTLGYEQFF.

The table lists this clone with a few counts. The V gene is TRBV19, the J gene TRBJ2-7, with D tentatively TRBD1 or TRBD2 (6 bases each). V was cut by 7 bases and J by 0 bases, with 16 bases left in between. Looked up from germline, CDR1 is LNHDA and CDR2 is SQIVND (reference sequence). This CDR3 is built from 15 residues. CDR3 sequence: CASTLQGGNSYEQYF. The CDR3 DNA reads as TGTGCCAGTACCCTTCAAGGGGGGAACTCCTACGAGCAGTACTTC.

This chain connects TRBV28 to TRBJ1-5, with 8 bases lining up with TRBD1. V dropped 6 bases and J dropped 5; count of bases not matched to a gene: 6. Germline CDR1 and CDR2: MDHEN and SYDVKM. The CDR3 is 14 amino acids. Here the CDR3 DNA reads TGTGCCAGCAGAAGACAGGGGATTCATCAGCCCCAGCATTTT. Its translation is CASRRQGIHQPQHF.

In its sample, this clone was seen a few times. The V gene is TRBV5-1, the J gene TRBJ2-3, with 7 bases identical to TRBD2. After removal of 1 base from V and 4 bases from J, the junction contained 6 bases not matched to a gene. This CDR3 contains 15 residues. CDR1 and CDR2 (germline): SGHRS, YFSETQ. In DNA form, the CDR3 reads TGCGCCAGCAGCTTGAGGGAGGGTTTCGCAGATACGCAGTATTTT. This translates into CASSLREGFADTQYF. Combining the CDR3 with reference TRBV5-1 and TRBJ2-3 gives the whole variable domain KAGVTQTPRYLIKTRGQQVTLSCSPISGHRSVSWYQQTPGQGLQFLFEYFSETQRNKGNFPGRFSGRQFSNSRSEMNVSTLELGDSALYLCASSLREGFADTQYFGPGTRLTVL.

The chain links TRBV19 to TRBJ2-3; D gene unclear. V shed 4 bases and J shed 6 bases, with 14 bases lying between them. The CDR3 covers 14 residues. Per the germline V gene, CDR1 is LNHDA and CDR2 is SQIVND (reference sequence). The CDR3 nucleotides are TGTGCCAGTAGTACTCACCCACCCGGCGATACGCAGTATTTT. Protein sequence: CASSTHPPGDTQYF.

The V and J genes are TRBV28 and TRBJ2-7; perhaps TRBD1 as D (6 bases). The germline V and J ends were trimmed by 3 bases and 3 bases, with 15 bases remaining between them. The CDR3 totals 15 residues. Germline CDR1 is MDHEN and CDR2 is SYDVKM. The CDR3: CASSFPQGIGYEQYF. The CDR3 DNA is TGTGCCAGCAGTTTCCCACAGGGTATAGGCTACGAGCAGTACTTC. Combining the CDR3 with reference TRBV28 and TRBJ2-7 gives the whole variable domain DVKVTQSSRYLVKRTGEKVFLECVQDMDHENMFWYRQDPGLGLRLIYFSYDVKMKEKGDIPEGYSVSREKKERFSLILESASTNQTSMYLCASSFPQGIGYEQYFGPGTRLTVT.

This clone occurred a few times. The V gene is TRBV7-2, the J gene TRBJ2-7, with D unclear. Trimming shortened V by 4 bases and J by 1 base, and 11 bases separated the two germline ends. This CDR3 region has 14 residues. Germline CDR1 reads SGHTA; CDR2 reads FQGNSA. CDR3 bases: TGTGCCAGCAGCTCCCCAAGGAGATCCTACGAGCAGTACTTC. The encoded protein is CASSSPRRSYEQYF. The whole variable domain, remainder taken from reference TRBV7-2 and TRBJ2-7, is GAGVSQSPSNKVTEKGKDVELRCDPISGHTALYWYRQSLGQGLEFLIYFQGNSAPDKSGLPSDRFSAERTGGSVSTLTIQRTQQEDSAVYLCASSSPRRSYEQYFGPGTRLTVT.

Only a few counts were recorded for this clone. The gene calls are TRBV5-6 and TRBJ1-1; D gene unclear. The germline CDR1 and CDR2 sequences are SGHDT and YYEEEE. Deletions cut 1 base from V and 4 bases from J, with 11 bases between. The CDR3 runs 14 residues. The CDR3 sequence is CASSLLGKGTEAFF. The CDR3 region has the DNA TGTGCCAGCAGCTTGCTGGGGAAGGGCACTGAAGCTTTCTTT. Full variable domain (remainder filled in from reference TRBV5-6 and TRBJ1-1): DAGVTQSPTHLIKTRGQQVTLRCSPKSGHDTVSWYQQALGQGPQFIFQYYEEEERQRGNFPDRFSGHQFPNYSSELNVNALLLGDSALYLCASSLLGKGTEAFFGQGTRLTVV.

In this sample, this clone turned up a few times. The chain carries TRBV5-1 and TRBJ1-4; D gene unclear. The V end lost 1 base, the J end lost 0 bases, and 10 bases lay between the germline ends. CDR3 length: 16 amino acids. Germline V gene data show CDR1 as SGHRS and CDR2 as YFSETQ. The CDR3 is CASSLTGRSTNEKLFF. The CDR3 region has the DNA TGCGCCAGCAGCTTGACTGGGCGGTCAACTAATGAAAAACTGTTTTTT.

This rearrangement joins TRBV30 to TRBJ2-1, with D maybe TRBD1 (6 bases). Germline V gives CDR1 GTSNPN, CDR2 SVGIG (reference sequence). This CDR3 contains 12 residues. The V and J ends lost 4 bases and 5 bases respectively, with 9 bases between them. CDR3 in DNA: TGTGCCTGGAAAAGACAGGACAATGAGCAGTTCTTC. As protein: CAWKRQDNEQFF. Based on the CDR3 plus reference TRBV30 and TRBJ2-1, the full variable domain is SQTIHQWPATLVQPVGSPLSLECTVEGTSNPNLYWYRQAAGRGLQLLFYSVGIGQISSEVPQNLSASRPQDRQFILSSKKLLLSDSGFYLCAWKRQDNEQFFGPGTRLTVL.

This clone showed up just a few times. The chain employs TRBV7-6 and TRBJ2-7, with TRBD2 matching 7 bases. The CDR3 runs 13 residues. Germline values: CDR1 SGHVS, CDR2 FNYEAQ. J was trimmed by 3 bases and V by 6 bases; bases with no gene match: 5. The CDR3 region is CASSSVAGYEQYF. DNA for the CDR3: TGTGCCAGCAGTTCGGTAGCGGGCTACGAGCAGTACTTC.

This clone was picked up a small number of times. The CDR3 region has the DNA TGTGCCAGCACCATCGACGGACTCCTTTTTGCCTCTGGGGCCAACGTCCTGACTTTC. The encoded protein is CASTIDGLLFASGANVLTF. The chain recombines TRBV7-9 with TRBJ2-6; maybe TRBD2 (5 bases). Trimming took 7 bases from V and 0 from J, leaving 22 bases between them. The CDR3 consists of 19 residues. Germline-derived CDR1 and CDR2 are SEHNR and FQNEAQ (reference sequence).

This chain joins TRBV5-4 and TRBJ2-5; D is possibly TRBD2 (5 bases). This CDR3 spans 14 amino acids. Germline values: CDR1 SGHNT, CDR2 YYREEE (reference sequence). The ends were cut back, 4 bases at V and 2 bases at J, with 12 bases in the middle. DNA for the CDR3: TGTGCCAGCAGCCTCCCGGGGATACAAGAGACCCAGTACTTC. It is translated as CASSLPGIQETQYF.

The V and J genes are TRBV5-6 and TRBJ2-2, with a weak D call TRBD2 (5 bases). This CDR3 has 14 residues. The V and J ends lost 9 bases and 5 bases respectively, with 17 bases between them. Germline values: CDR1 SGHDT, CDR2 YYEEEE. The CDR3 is CATLRVRGTGELFF. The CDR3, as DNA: TGTGCCACCCTCCGGGTACGCGGGACCGGGGAGCTGTTTTTT.

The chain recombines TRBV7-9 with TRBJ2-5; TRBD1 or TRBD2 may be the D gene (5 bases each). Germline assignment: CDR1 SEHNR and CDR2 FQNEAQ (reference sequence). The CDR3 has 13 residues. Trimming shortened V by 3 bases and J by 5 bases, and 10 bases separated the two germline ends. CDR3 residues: CASSLRGVETQYF. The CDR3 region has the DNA TGTGCCAGCAGCTTGAGAGGGGTCGAGACCCAGTACTTC.

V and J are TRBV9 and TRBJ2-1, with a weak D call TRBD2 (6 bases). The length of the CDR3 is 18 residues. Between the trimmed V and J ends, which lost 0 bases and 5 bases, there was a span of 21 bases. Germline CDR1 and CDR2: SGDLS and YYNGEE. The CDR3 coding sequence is TGTGCCAGCAGCGTAGGAGGGTGGGGCGGGATCGTTCACAATGAGCAGTTCTTC. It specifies CASSVGGWGGIVHNEQFF. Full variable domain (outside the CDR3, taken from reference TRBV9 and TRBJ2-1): DSGVTQTPKHLITATGQRVTLRCSPRSGDLSVYWYQQSLDQGLQFLIQYYNGEERAKGNILERFSAQQFPDLHSELNLSSLELGDSALYFCASSVGGWGGIVHNEQFFGPGTRLTVL.

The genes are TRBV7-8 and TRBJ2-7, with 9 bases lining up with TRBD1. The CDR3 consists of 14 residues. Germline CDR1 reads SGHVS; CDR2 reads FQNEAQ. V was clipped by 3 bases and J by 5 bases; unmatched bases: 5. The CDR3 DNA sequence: TGTGCCAGCAGCTTCGGGACAGGGAGGCACGAGCAGTACTTC. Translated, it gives CASSFGTGRHEQYF. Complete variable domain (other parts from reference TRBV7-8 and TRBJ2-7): GAGVSQSPRYKVAKRGQDVALRCDPISGHVSLFWYQQALGQGPEFLTYFQNEAQLDKSGLPSDRFFAERPEGSVSTLKIQRTQQEDSAVYLCASSFGTGRHEQYFGPGTRLTVT.

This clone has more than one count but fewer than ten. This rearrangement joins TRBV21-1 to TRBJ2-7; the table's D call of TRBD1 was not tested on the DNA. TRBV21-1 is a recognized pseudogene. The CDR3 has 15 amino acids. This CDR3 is CASSKGSRGFYEQYF. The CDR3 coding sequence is TGTGCCAGCAGCAAAGGATCCAGGGGGTTTTACGAGCAGTACTTC.